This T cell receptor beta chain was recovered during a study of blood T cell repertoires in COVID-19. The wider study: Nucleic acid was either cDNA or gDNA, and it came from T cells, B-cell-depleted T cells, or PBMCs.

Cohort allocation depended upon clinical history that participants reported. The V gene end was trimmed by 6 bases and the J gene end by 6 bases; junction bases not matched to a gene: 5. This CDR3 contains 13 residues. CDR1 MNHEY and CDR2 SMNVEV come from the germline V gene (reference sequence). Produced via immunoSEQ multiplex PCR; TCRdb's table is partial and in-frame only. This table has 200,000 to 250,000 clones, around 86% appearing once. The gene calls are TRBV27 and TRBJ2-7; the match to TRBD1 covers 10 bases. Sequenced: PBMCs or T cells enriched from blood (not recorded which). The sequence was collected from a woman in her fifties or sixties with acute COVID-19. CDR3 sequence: CASRGQGPSEQYF. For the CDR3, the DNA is TGTGCCAGCAGGGGACAGGGGCCGTCCGAGCAGTACTTC.